This entry is about one T cell receptor (beta chain). A read error may account for a junction end that differs from germline. These data are taken from a study of blood T cells in healthy people across ages. Primed by a sample-barcoded 5' primer and a J-beta primer mix, a second PCR proceeded for roughly 6 to 12 cycles. TCRdb used MiXCR to reprocess the 5' RACE reads, holding one entry per CDR3 protein. Here the sample spans 630,000 or so distinct CDR3 sequences, around 32% being singletons. Germline V CDR1 and CDR2: SGHKS, YYEKEE (reference sequence). The CDR3 is 14 amino acids. The receptor's source is a woman aged 80 or over in good health. Material for sequencing was blood. V usage is TRBV5-5 and J usage is TRBJ1-4, with D maybe TRBD1 (6 bases). The CDR3 here is CTSSSQGTNEKLFF. For the CDR3, the DNA is TGTACCAGCAGCTCACAGGGAACTAATGAAAAACTGTTTTTT. The variable domain in full, completed from reference TRBV5-5 and TRBJ1-4, reads DAGVTQSPTHLIKTRGQQVTLRCSPISGHKSVSWYQQVLGQGPQFIFQYYEKEERGRGNFPDRFSARQFPNYSSELNVNALLLGDSALYLCTSSSQGTNEKLFFGSGTQLSVL.